The rows below give T cell receptor beta chains drawn from one sample of a study of T-cell reconstitution after alpha-beta-depleted transplantation in children. One entry per CDR3 protein, called by TCRdb with MiXCR from the PCR reads. The sample consists of over 400,000 distinct CDR3 sequences, roughly two fifths of them appearing once. The sample was PBMCs, taken before TCRalphabeta/CD19-depleted stem cell transplant. All receptors derive from a girl aged 2 to 10 with aplastic anemia, due to receive a stem cell transplant. Each CDR3 is given with its conserved first and last residue. The D gene is left open where the match is weak. Part of the rows lack a size; the others show once, few, many or a class for expanded clones.

CDR3aa: CASSASQGNEQYF
CDR3nt: TGTGCCAGCAGCGCTTCCCAGGGAAACGAGCAGTACTTC
j_gene: TRBJ2-7
abundance: -
v_gene: TRBV6-4
d_gene: -

CDR3aa: CASSYEALGYGDTF
CDR3nt: TGTGCCAGCAGTTACGAGGCCCTTGGGTATGGCGACACCTTC
j_gene: TRBJ1-2
abundance: -
v_gene: TRBV6-5
d_gene: -

CDR3aa: CASSRDRDPYEQYF
CDR3nt: TGTGCCAGCAGCCGTGACAGGGACCCTTACGAGCAGTACTTC
j_gene: TRBJ2-7
abundance: -
v_gene: TRBV7-8
d_gene: TRBD1

CDR3aa: CASSLRSGTGKDTQYF
CDR3nt: TGTGCCAGCAGCTTACGCTCCGGGACAGGGAAAGATACGCAGTATTTT
j_gene: TRBJ2-3
abundance: -
v_gene: TRBV7-3
d_gene: TRBD1

CDR3aa: CASSEGPSGAGELFF
CDR3nt: TGTGCCAGCAGTGAGGGGCCCAGCGGAGCCGGGGAGCTGTTTTTT
j_gene: TRBJ2-2
abundance: few
v_gene: TRBV6-1
d_gene: -

CDR3aa: CASSQGGTGGYEQYF
CDR3nt: TGTGCCAGCAGCCAAGGTGGGACAGGGGGCTACGAGCAGTACTTC
j_gene: TRBJ2-7
abundance: -
v_gene: TRBV4-2
d_gene: TRBD1

CDR3aa: CSARTGGWNTEAFF
CDR3nt: TGCAGTGCTCGAACAGGAGGCTGGAACACTGAAGCTTTCTTT
j_gene: TRBJ1-1
abundance: many
v_gene: TRBV20-1
d_gene: -

CDR3aa: CASSPGGPSTDTQYF
CDR3nt: TGTGCCAGCAGCCCCGGGGGGCCTTCCACAGATACGCAGTATTTT
j_gene: TRBJ2-3
abundance: -
v_gene: TRBV3-1
d_gene: -

CDR3aa: CASSLGTTESEEQYF
CDR3nt: TGCGCCAGCAGCTTGGGTACGACGGAAAGCGAGGAGCAGTACTTC
j_gene: TRBJ2-7
abundance: -
v_gene: TRBV5-1
d_gene: -

CDR3aa: CASSLSGFGELFF
CDR3nt: TGTGCCAGCAGTTTGAGTGGGTTCGGGGAGCTGTTTTTT
j_gene: TRBJ2-2
abundance: -
v_gene: TRBV12-3/TRBV12-4
d_gene: -

CDR3aa: CASSSMRDGETQYF
CDR3nt: TGTGCCAGCAGCTCAATGAGGGATGGGGAGACCCAGTACTTC
j_gene: TRBJ2-5
abundance: -
v_gene: TRBV11-2
d_gene: -

CDR3aa: CASSKVGGNEQFF
CDR3nt: TGTGCCAGCAGCAAGGTGGGAGGTAATGAGCAGTTCTTC
j_gene: TRBJ2-1
abundance: -
v_gene: TRBV21-1
d_gene: -

CDR3aa: CASSHDRGAKKLFF
CDR3nt: TGTGCCAGCAGCCACGACAGGGGGGCGAAGAAACTGTTTTTT
j_gene: TRBJ1-4
abundance: -
v_gene: TRBV6-1
d_gene: TRBD1

CDR3aa: CASSLDAGPSYEQYF
CDR3nt: TGTGCCAGCAGCTTAGACGCGGGCCCCTCCTACGAGCAGTACTTC
j_gene: TRBJ2-7
abundance: -
v_gene: TRBV13
d_gene: -

CDR3aa: CATSSALSGQYF
CDR3nt: TGTGCCACCAGCAGCGCTTTATCAGGGCAGTACTTC
j_gene: TRBJ2-7
abundance: -
v_gene: TRBV15
d_gene: -

CDR3aa: CASSQDGGGERTEAFF
CDR3nt: TGTGCCAGCAGCCAAGACGGGGGGGGAGAACGCACTGAAGCTTTCTTT
j_gene: TRBJ1-1
abundance: -
v_gene: TRBV4-2
d_gene: -